This T cell receptor (beta chain) was captured by sequencing in a study of cytomegalovirus exposure and HLA in healthy donors (TCRdb year 2017). Regarding the study in general: An earlier analysis of several hundred of the donors reported 250 to 300 Gb of sequence data and 117 million unique TCR beta sequences from 150 million to 200 million T cells. About 300 gigabases of sequencing data and 78 million or so unique TCR sequences were included in an early release covering about 700 HLA-typed donors. The genetic ancestry cluster associated with self-reported Caucasian donors included 80% to 90% of the roughly 400 genotyped donors. The aim of the study was to test whether cataloging public T cell receptors could identify signatures of past pathogen exposure. The T cell repertoires of roughly 660 subjects were profiled by immunosequencing and related to cytomegalovirus serostatus. Besides the first cohort of roughly 700 subjects, a separate validation cohort made up of 120 or so different subjects was used. To predict cytomegalovirus infection status, the study combined high-throughput TCR immunosequencing, statistical association of individual TCRs with disease status, and machine learning. To study patterns of TCR occurrence, a later analysis re-analyzed previously published TCR beta repertoires from 550 to 800 donors and added high-resolution HLA genotyping. The later analysis used no new phenotypic data to find candidate immune exposures, relying instead on TCR beta sequences and their occurrence across donors. In an earlier analysis of more than 550 of the donors, high-throughput TCR beta sequencing was used to judge whether each TCR beta V gene segment behaved as functional or pseudogenic. Donor age, sex, ethnicity and CMV serostatus were compiled alongside the repertoire data. A later genetic analysis used genome-wide SNP genotypes for about three fifths of the roughly 700 donors, treating that subset as a discovery cohort. All discovery cohort repertoires had been generated on a single sequencing platform. Both class I and class II loci were covered by HLA typing, at four-digit resolution. Typing coverage differed by locus: A, B, C, DRB1 and DQB1 were typed in roughly 620-630 donors, DQA1 in 500 to 550, DPA1 in some 610, and DPB1 in 450 to 480. Five DR-DQ haplotypes were handled as single units for association and clustering because linkage in the cohort was strong. Across 300 to 400 genotyped donors of the cohort, an average of approximately 240,000 unique TCR beta nucleotide sequences per donor were sequenced, and about a sixth of those sequences were non-productive. General findings and caveats noted by the study authors: Roughly uniform sequencing depth across donors was assumed in presence/absence analyses, although this assumption may not hold. The 87-base-pair reads could not distinguish some IMGT-functional V segments, including TRBV6-2 and TRBV6-3, so those segments were excluded. An association between a missense DCLRE1C variant and V-gene and J-gene trimming of TCR beta chains was found in a later genetic analysis and replicated in an independent cohort. According to the authors, the approach could potentially be generalized to other disease states and immunological phenotypes. According to a later analysis, most CMV-associated TCR beta chains appeared to be HLA-restricted, and the HLA associations seemed to be driven largely by CMV exposure. A group of highly shared sequence variants was considered likely to be a technical artifact of the sequencing pipeline. Across donors, most TCR sequences were observed very rarely, whereas some public TCRs were present in many individuals. Several of the top co-occurrence clusters appeared to be linked to parvovirus B19, influenza, CMV and Epstein-Barr virus, according to a later analysis. In a later analysis, the rate of TCR association differed among HLA loci, with DRB1 alleles having the most associated TCRs and HLA-C alleles having the fewest. In a later analysis, HLA-associated TCR beta chains showed more clonal expansion and lower generation probabilities than non-associated chains that were equally common. The classifier was reported to diagnose cytomegalovirus status with high specificity and sensitivity in both the original and validation cohorts. Some 16 rarely observed V segments, including chromosome 9 orphons, were excluded from the earlier analysis of about 610 of the donors because counts were too low. In a later analysis, about 17,000 TCR beta sequences were associated with specific HLA alleles at a false discovery rate of 0.05. A further reported finding was that TCR beta sequences accurately predicted the HLA-A and HLA-B alleles for most subjects in the first cohort. The cohort was sequenced for TCR beta chains only, and without alpha or paired-chain data the features that could be detected were limited. A later genetic analysis reported fewer N-insertions in productive TCRs among donors in an Asian-associated ancestry cluster than the 666-donor mean. Because HLA typing was missing for some donors at each locus, association tests included only the typed subset. Immune exposure information for the cohort was limited to CMV serostatus. In the study, some 160 TCR beta chains were listed as associated with cytomegalovirus. Correlated functional status among segregating V segments might be attributable to linkage disequilibrium, but an unknown experimental factor could not be ruled out. In vitro tests confirmed that a few of the cytomegalovirus-associated TCR beta chains recognize cytomegalovirus antigens. When HLA alleles, especially DR and DQ, strongly co-occurred, TCR associations were difficult to assign to individual alleles. In an earlier analysis of around 600 of the donors, most TCR beta V segments appeared in productive rearrangements about 87% or about 30% of the time, broadly matching IMGT annotations.

The cohort comprised some 700 healthy bone marrow donors. Cohort members were all nominally healthy when sampled, although unrecorded immune exposures were likely present. The donor tested CMV seropositive and was one of the 289 seropositive cohort members. Each donor provided a peripheral blood sample, and peripheral blood mononuclear cells were used for TCR beta sequencing. The Qiagen DNeasy Blood Extraction Kit was used to extract genomic DNA from the blood cell samples. Worth noting for this clone: The specificity of this receptor is unknown. One end of the junction is discordant with germline, which a read error may explain.

The CDR3 covers 14 residues, taking in both the cysteine and the phenylalanine. CDR3 DNA only is kept here, 42 bases in frame from base 1. According to the germline V gene, CDR1 reads SGHRS and CDR2 reads YFSETQ. The library relied on the immunoSEQ multiplex PCR assay. For the multiplex PCR, a mixture combining 60 forward primers for TCR Vbeta segments and 13 reverse primers for TCR Jbeta segments was used. The CDR3 region of rearranged TCR beta genes was amplified from genomic DNA by a multiplex PCR assay. The amplified TCR beta libraries were sequenced on the Illumina HiSeq System as 87-base-pair reads. The paper's processing steps were these. In a later analysis, 80 million or so unique TCR beta chains were counted across the roughly 670 repertoires, and approximately 11 million of these chains were shared by at least two donors. Raw reads were error-corrected and collapsed into unique sequences with a nearest-neighbor algorithm that merged closely related sequences to remove PCR and sequencing errors. CDR3 sequences were aligned to IMGT reference sequences to assign V, D and J gene segments. For a sequence to be retained, a match of at least six nucleotides to both a V gene segment and a J gene segment was required. A rearrangement counted as productive if the CDR3 had no stop codons and remained in frame with V and J, and every other rearrangement counted as non-productive. CDR3 was defined according to IMGT convention as the region running from the second conserved V-encoded cysteine to the conserved J-encoded phenylalanine. The earlier analysis of approximately 500 of the donors excluded sequences that lacked an unambiguous match to a single V gene segment. In an earlier analysis of some 590 of the donors, a V segment was called functional when productive rearrangements were above 56.7%, and segregating when the standard deviation between donors exceeded 5%. A statistical classification framework was developed to diagnose cytomegalovirus status using the catalog of TCR beta chain sequences. In a later analysis, TCR nucleotide sequences were compared against IMGT/GENE-DB human TR gene sequences so that V and J genes could be assigned. In a later analysis, CDR3 sequences and most-parsimonious VDJ recombination scenarios were assigned using the TCRdist pipeline. In a later analysis, each TCR beta chain was defined by its CDR3 amino acid sequence together with its V-gene family, and reads lacking a unique V-gene family were excluded. As a way to deal with suspected cross-contamination and a sequencing artifact, a later analysis dropped roughly 620 nucleotide sequences that were highly shared and had low generation probability. A later analysis calculated a clonal expansion index for each public chain from normalized within-repertoire ranks of inferred template counts. A later analysis computed generation probabilities with a VDJ recombination model fitted to out-of-frame rearrangements, and checked the results against IGoR. Hypergeometric tests were used in a later analysis to score TCR-TCR, TCR-HLA and TCR-CMV co-occurrence, with a repertoire-size bias correction applied to the TCR pairs. To estimate false discovery rates, a later analysis permuted the HLA or CMV assignments 20 times. In a later analysis, co-occurring TCRs were grouped using DBSCAN, and TCRdist sequence similarity was added for clustering within HLA-allele-positive subsets. Co-occurrence clustering excluded repertoires with fewer than 30,000 or more than 120,000 public chains, plus five with anomalous nucleotide sharing. TCRdb mirrors the immuneACCESS table, restricted to in-frame sequences. Some clones are absent from its copies; in checked studies, under half trace to an unresolved V gene, and the reason for the others is unknown. V, J and clone size were drawn from that table, and D and trimming were deduced from the DNA. Here the sample has approximately 140,000 clones; more than 75% occur a single time. The biggest ten clones account for more than 2.5% of the sample.

Sample: PBMCs. This chain joins TRBV5-1 to TRBJ2-7, with TRBD1 perhaps the D gene, on 6 matching bases. The sequence was obtained from a man younger than 35 in good health and CMV-seropositive. The nucleotides read TGCGCCAGCAGCTTGGGGACAGAGACGTACGGGCAGTACTTC. This yields the protein CASSLGTETYGQYF. With the portions outside the CDR3 filled from the reference TRBV5-1 and TRBJ2-7 genes, the complete variable region becomes KAGVTQTPRYLIKTRGQQVTLSCSPISGHRSVSWYQQTPGQGLQFLFEYFSETQRNKGNFPGRFSGRQFSNSRSEMNVSTLELGDSALYLCASSLGTETYGQYFGPGTRLTVT.